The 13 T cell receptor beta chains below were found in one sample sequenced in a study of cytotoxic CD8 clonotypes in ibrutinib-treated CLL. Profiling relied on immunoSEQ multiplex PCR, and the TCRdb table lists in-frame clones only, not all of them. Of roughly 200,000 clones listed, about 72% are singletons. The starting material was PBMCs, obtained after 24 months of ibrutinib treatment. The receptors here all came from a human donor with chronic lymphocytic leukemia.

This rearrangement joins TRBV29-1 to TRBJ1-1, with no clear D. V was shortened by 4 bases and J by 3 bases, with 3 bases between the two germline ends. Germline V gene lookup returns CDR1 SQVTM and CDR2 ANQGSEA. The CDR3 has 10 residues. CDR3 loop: CSVVYTEAFF. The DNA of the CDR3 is TGCAGCGTTGTTTACACTGAAGCTTTCTTT.

CDR3 amino acids: CASSATGELFF. The CDR3 nucleotides are TGTGCCAGCAGCGCTACAGGGGAGCTGTTTTTT. The chain combines TRBV7-2 with TRBJ2-2; the D is unclear. Deletions cut 5 bases from V and 8 bases from J, with 6 bases between. CDR3 length: 11 residues. Germline V CDR1 and CDR2: SGHTA, FQGNSA. The whole variable domain, filled in from reference TRBV7-2 and TRBJ2-2, reads GAGVSQSPSNKVTEKGKDVELRCDPISGHTALYWYRQSLGQGLEFLIYFQGNSAPDKSGLPSDRFSAERTGGSVSTLTIQRTQQEDSAVYLCASSATGELFFGEGSRLTVL.

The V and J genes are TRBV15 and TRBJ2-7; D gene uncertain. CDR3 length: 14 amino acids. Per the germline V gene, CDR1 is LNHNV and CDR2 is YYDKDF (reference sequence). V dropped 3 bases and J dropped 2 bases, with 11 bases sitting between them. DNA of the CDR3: TGTGCCACCAGCAGGGGTATGGGAACCTACGAGCAGTACTTC. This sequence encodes CATSRGMGTYEQYF.

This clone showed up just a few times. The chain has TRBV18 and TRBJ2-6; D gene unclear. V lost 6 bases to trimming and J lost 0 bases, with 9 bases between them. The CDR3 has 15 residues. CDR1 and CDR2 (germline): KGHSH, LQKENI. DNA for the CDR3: TGTGCCAGCTCTCCCAAATACTCTGGGGCCAACGTCCTGACTTTC. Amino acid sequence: CASSPKYSGANVLTF.

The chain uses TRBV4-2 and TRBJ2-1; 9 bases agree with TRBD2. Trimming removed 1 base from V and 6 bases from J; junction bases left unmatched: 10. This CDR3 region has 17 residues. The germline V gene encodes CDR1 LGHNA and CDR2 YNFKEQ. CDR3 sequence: CASSQAGAGGLGNEQFF. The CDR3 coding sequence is TGTGCCAGCAGCCAAGCGGGTGCGGGAGGGCTGGGCAATGAGCAGTTCTTC.

The CDR3: CASPRGTGRGYGYTF. In nucleotides, the CDR3 is TGTGCCAGCCCGCGGGGGACAGGTCGCGGCTATGGCTACACCTTC. The rearrangement joins TRBV2 to TRBJ1-2, with 8 bases matching TRBD1. The CDR3 consists of 15 residues. Germline loops: CDR1 SNHLY, CDR2 FYNNEI. Losses at the gene ends were 8 bases for V and 4 bases for J; bases not matched to a gene: 12. Together with reference TRBV2 and TRBJ1-2, the CDR3 gives the full variable domain: EPEVTQTPSHQVTQMGQEVILRCVPISNHLYFYWYRQILGQKVEFLVSFYNNEISEKSEIFDDQFSVERPDGSNFTLKIRSTKLEDSAMYFCASPRGTGRGYGYTFGSGTRLTVV.

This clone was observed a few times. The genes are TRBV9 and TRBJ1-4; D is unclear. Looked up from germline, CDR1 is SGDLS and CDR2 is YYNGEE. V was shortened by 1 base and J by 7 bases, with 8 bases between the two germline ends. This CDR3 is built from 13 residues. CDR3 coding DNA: TGTGCCAGCAGCGTACGGGCGGGTGAAAAACTGTTTTTT. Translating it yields CASSVRAGEKLFF.

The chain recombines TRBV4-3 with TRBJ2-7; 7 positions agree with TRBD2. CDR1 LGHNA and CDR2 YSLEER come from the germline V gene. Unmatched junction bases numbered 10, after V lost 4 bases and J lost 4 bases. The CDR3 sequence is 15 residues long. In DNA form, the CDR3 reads TGCGCCAGCAGCCGTCTAGCGGAGGTCGCATACGAGCAGTACTTC. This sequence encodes CASSRLAEVAYEQYF.

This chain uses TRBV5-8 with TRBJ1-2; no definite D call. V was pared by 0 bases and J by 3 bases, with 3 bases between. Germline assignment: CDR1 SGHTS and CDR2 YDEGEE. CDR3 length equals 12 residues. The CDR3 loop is CASSLVHYGYTF. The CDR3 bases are TGTGCCAGCAGCTTGGTCCACTATGGCTACACCTTC.

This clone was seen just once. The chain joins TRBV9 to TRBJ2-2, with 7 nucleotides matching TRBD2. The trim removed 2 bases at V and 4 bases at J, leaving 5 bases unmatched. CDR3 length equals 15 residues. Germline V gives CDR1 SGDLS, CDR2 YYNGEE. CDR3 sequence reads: CASSVTSEVTGELFF. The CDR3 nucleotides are TGTGCCAGCAGCGTCACTAGCGAGGTCACCGGGGAGCTGTTTTTT.

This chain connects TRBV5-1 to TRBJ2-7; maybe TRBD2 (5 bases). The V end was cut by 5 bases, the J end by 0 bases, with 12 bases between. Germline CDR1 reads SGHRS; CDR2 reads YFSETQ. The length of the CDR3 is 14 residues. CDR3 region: CASRLSGLSYEQYF. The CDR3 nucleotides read TGCGCCAGCAGGCTATCAGGACTCTCCTACGAGCAGTACTTC.

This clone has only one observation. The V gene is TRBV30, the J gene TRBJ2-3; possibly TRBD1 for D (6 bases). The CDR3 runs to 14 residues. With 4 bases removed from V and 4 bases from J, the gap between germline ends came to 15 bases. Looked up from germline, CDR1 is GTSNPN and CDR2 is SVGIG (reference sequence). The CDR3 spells CAWNRVGGADTQYF. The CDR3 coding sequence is TGTGCCTGGAACAGGGTTGGGGGAGCAGATACGCAGTATTTT. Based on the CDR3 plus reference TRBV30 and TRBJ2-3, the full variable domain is SQTIHQWPATLVQPVGSPLSLECTVEGTSNPNLYWYRQAAGRGLQLLFYSVGIGQISSEVPQNLSASRPQDRQFILSSKKLLLSDSGFYLCAWNRVGGADTQYFGPGTRLTVL.

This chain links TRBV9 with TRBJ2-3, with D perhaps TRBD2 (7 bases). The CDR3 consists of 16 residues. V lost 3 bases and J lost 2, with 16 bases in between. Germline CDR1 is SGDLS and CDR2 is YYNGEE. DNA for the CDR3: TGTGCCAGCAGCGAAATCGAGGGGGACTACACAGATACGCAGTATTTT. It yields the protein CASSEIEGDYTDTQYF.